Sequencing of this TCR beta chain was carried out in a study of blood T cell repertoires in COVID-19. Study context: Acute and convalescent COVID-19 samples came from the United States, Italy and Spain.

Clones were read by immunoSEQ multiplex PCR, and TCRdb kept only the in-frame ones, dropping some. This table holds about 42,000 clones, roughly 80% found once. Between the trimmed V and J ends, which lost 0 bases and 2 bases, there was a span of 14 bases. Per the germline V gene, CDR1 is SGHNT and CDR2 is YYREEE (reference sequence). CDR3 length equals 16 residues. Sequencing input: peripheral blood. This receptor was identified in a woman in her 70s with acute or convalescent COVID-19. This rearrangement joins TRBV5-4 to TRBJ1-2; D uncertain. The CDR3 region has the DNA TGTGCCAGCAGCTTGGATCTGGGCCTTCTAAACTATGGCTACACCTTC. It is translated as CASSLDLGLLNYGYTF.